This T cell receptor (beta chain) was profiled in a study of blood T cell repertoires in COVID-19. Background on the study: Sites across the United States, Italy and Spain contributed samples from acute and convalescent COVID-19.

Original analysis: Counts of nucleated cells, estimated from reference gene primer amplification, were obtained. TCRdb keeps only in-frame clones here, not all; method: immunoSEQ multiplex PCR. V and J calls and clone size are given by that table; D and trimming were obtained from the DNA. The sample carries under 50,000 clones, about 85% recorded once. Seattle participants joined during active infection and were tracked over time. Specimen: peripheral blood. The clonotype comes from a man aged 60-69 years with COVID-19, enrolled during active disease.

CDR3 residues: CASSKGELRQEEYNEQFF. CDR3 sequence (DNA): TGTGCCAGCAGCAAAGGAGAGTTGAGACAGGAGGAGTACAATGAGCAGTTCTTC. The chain carries TRBV21-1 and TRBJ2-1; the listed D gene, TRBD1, was not tested against the DNA. TRBV21-1 is flagged as a pseudogene. The CDR3 consists of 18 residues.